Listed below are T cell receptor beta chains from one sample, sequenced in a study of CD8 T cells in ankylosing spondylitis. MiXCR, run by TCRdb on the 5' RACE reads, gives a single entry per CDR3 protein. The repertoire holds roughly 490,000 distinct CDR3 sequences, with roughly 5.2% as singletons. The specimen sequenced was blood, either unsorted or a sorted T cell fraction (not recorded which). These receptors came from a male donor with ankylosing spondylitis. Each CDR3 is given with its conserved first and last residue. A D gene is named only where the DNA matches it firmly. Some rows mark clone size as missing; the rest say once, few, many or name a class of expanded clone.

DNA,CDR3,J,length,V,size,D
TGCAGTGCTAGAAGTGGGACTAGCGGGACCTCCTACGAGCAGTACTTC,CSARSGTSGTSYEQYF,TRBJ2-7,16,TRBV20-1,many,TRBD2
TGTGCCAGCAGCGGACCGTCGAGCTATGGCTACACCTTC,CASSGPSSYGYTF,TRBJ1-2,13,TRBV5-5,few,NA
TGTGCCAGCAGCCCCCGGGGACAGGGATACAATGAGCAGTTCTTC,CASSPRGQGYNEQFF,TRBJ2-1,15,TRBV7-9,many,TRBD1
TGTGCCAGCAGCTTAATCCAAAGCAGGGGGTTCTCCGAGCAGTACTTC,CASSLIQSRGFSEQYF,TRBJ2-7,16,TRBV7-8,NA,TRBD1
TGTGCCAGCAGCAGAAGGGGGCGCGGGGCTAATGAAAAACTGTTTTTT,CASSRRGRGANEKLFF,TRBJ1-4,16,TRBV13,many,TRBD1
TGTGCCTCGGGTTCACCCCTCCACTTT,CASGSPLHF,TRBJ1-6,9,TRBV25-1,many,NA
TGTGCCAGCAGCTTAGGTAGAGGTACTAATGAAAAACTGTTTTTT,CASSLGRGTNEKLFF,TRBJ1-4,15,TRBV7-9,NA,NA
TGTGCCAGCACCTCTCCGGGACAGTCAAGCTCCTACGAGCAGTACTTC,CASTSPGQSSSYEQYF,TRBJ2-7,16,TRBV28,few,TRBD1
TGTGCCATCAGGTGGCGGGACACTGAAGCTTTCTTT,CAIRWRDTEAFF,TRBJ1-1,12,TRBV10-3,many,NA
TGCAGTGCTAGAAATGAGGTCCCTGAAGCTTTCTTT,CSARNEVPEAFF,TRBJ1-1,12,TRBV20-1,few,NA
TGCAGTGCTCTGAACCCCCAGGGTCGCGAGCAGTACTTC,CSALNPQGREQYF,TRBJ2-7,13,TRBV20-1,many,NA
TGTGCCAGCAGCTTAGCCCGGACAGGGGGCTACGAGCAGTACTTC,CASSLARTGGYEQYF,TRBJ2-7,15,TRBV7-8,few,TRBD1
TGCAGTGCTGATAACCATGAGCAGTTCTTC,CSADNHEQFF,TRBJ2-1,10,TRBV20-1,many,NA
TGTGCCAGCAGCCAAGGACAGTTTAATGAAAAACTGTTTTTT,CASSQGQFNEKLFF,TRBJ1-4,14,TRBV4-2,many,NA
TGTGCCAGCAGTCCACTTACGACCTACGAGCAGTACTTC,CASSPLTTYEQYF,TRBJ2-7,13,TRBV12-3/TRBV12-4,many,NA
TGTGCCACTAGGGGACCAAGCTCCTACAATGAGCAGTTCTTC,CATRGPSSYNEQFF,TRBJ2-1,14,TRBV24-1,many,NA
TGTGCCAGCAGCCCATACGAGTCTACAGATACGCAGTATTTT,CASSPYESTDTQYF,TRBJ2-3,14,TRBV5-4,many,NA
TGTGCCAGCAGCCTCATAAGCCTAGGGACCGGGGAGCTGTTTTTT,CASSLISLGTGELFF,TRBJ2-2,15,TRBV3-1,many,NA
TGTGCCAGCAGCGAGAGCGGGAGGGCGTATAACGAGCAGTACTTC,CASSESGRAYNEQYF,TRBJ2-7,15,TRBV7-8,many,TRBD2
TGCGCCAGCAGTGACCCAGGGTACACCGGGGAGCTGTTTTTT,CASSDPGYTGELFF,TRBJ2-2,14,TRBV10-1,NA,NA
TGCGCCAGCAGCTTGTTAGCGGGAGGGCAAACTTCCTACAATGAGCAGTTCTTC,CASSLLAGGQTSYNEQFF,TRBJ2-1,18,TRBV5-1,NA,TRBD2
TGTGCCAGCAGCTTAAGAGGGGGCGATGGCTACACCTTC,CASSLRGGDGYTF,TRBJ1-2,13,TRBV7-3,many,TRBD1
TGCAGTGCCCCTTCCTTCGCTGTGTACGAGCAGTACTTC,CSAPSFAVYEQYF,TRBJ2-7,13,TRBV20-1,many,NA
TGCAGTGCTAGAGGGGTGTTCTCCTACGAGCAGTACTTC,CSARGVFSYEQYF,TRBJ2-7,13,TRBV20-1,NA,NA
TGTGCCAGCAGTTGGAGGGGCATCGGTGGCTACACCTTC,CASSWRGIGGYTF,TRBJ1-2,13,TRBV25-1,many,NA
TGTGCCAGCAGCTTAGTAGCCAGTAACTACTATGGCTACACCTTC,CASSLVASNYYGYTF,TRBJ1-2,15,TRBV7-2,many,NA
TGTGCCAGCAGCTTAGGGGGACATGCCTACGAGCAGTACTTC,CASSLGGHAYEQYF,TRBJ2-7,14,TRBV7-9,many,NA
TGCAGTGCTAACCACCGTGGCGCCGAATCCTACAATGAGCAGTTCTTC,CSANHRGAESYNEQFF,TRBJ2-1,16,TRBV20-1,NA,NA
TGTGCCATCAGTCTTGGACAGAACAATCAGCCCCAGCATTTT,CAISLGQNNQPQHF,TRBJ1-5,14,TRBV10-3,NA,NA
TGTGCCAGCTCACCGTCCGGGACTAGGAGCACCGGGGAGCTGTTTTTT,CASSPSGTRSTGELFF,TRBJ2-2,16,TRBV18,many,TRBD2
TGTGCCAGCAGAATCGGGCCAGGGGCTTACGAGCAGTACTTC,CASRIGPGAYEQYF,TRBJ2-7,14,TRBV28,many,NA
TGTGCCATCAGTGAGAATAACGTGGAGCAGTACTTC,CAISENNVEQYF,TRBJ2-7,12,TRBV10-3,many,NA
TGCAGTGCTAGAGATCGGATCGGCTCGGATACGCAGTATTTT,CSARDRIGSDTQYF,TRBJ2-3,14,TRBV20-1,many,NA
TGTGCCAGTAGTATCAGTGTTAGAACCGGGACAGGGGCCACCGGGGAGCTGTTTTTT,CASSISVRTGTGATGELFF,TRBJ2-2,19,TRBV19,many,TRBD1
TGCAGTGCTAGAGCAAGAGGGACGGACTACGAGCAGTACTTC,CSARARGTDYEQYF,TRBJ2-7,14,TRBV20-1,many,NA
TGCGCCAGCAGCTTGTGGCGGGGGGCCTACAATGAGCAGTTCTTC,CASSLWRGAYNEQFF,TRBJ2-1,15,TRBV5-1,many,TRBD2
TGTGCCAGCAGGTTAAATGAAAAACTGTTTTTT,CASRLNEKLFF,TRBJ1-4,11,TRBV12-3/TRBV12-4,many,NA
TGCGCCAGCAAATTGGGCTACTCCTCTGGAAACACCATATATTTT,CASKLGYSSGNTIYF,TRBJ1-3,15,TRBV5-1,many,NA
TGTGCCACCAGCAGAGGTGGCGCAGGGGCCCAGCATTTT,CATSRGGAGAQHF,TRBJ1-5,13,TRBV15,many,NA
TGTGCCAGCTCACTACAACCACATACGGGACGGTATAATTCACCCCTCCACTTT,CASSLQPHTGRYNSPLHF,TRBJ1-6,18,TRBV18,many,NA
TGTGCCAGCAGTGAAATATACGGGGGAGAGCAGTACTTC,CASSEIYGGEQYF,TRBJ2-7,13,TRBV2,many,NA
TGTGCCAGCAGTTACTCTATGGCTGGAAACACCATATATTTT,CASSYSMAGNTIYF,TRBJ1-3,14,TRBV6-5,many,NA
TGCGCCAGCAGCACAGGGGGCGCAGGGCCAGATACGCAGTATTTT,CASSTGGAGPDTQYF,TRBJ2-3,15,TRBV4-3,NA,TRBD1
TGTGCTAGTGGTTTCCTCACAGATACGCAGTATTTT,CASGFLTDTQYF,TRBJ2-3,12,TRBV12-5,many,NA
TGTGCCAGCAGCGCGACGGGCACTGAAGCTTTCTTT,CASSATGTEAFF,TRBJ1-1,12,TRBV6-6,many,NA
TGCAGTGCTAGTGAATGGTTAGCTGTCCAAGAGACCCAGTACTTC,CSASEWLAVQETQYF,TRBJ2-5,15,TRBV20-1,NA,NA
TGCAGTGCTAGAAACCCCCGGGGGAGCTCCTACGAGCAGTACTTC,CSARNPRGSSYEQYF,TRBJ2-7,15,TRBV20-1,NA,NA
TGTGCCAGCAGCCCCCCGCAGGGGGCGAATGGCTACACCTTC,CASSPPQGANGYTF,TRBJ1-2,14,TRBV7-2,many,TRBD1
TGCAGTGCTTTCTCCGGGACAAACTACGAGCAGTACTTC,CSAFSGTNYEQYF,TRBJ2-7,13,TRBV20-1,many,NA
TGTGCCAGCAGCCGACCTCAGGGATCTGGGGCCAACGTCCTGACTTTC,CASSRPQGSGANVLTF,TRBJ2-6,16,TRBV6-2/TRBV6-3,NA,NA
TGTGCCACCCGCCCCATCAAAGTGAGCGGGAAAGTTAAGTTCTTC,CATRPIKVSGKVKFF,TRBJ2-1,15,TRBV6-2/TRBV6-3,many,TRBD2
TGTGCCAGCAGTCCGAGGCAAAGTGGCCAGCATTTT,CASSPRQSGQHF,TRBJ1-5,12,TRBV28,few,NA
TGCAGCGTCCAAGGACCCGGGGGCAATCAGCCCCAGCATTTT,CSVQGPGGNQPQHF,TRBJ1-5,14,TRBV29-1,NA,NA
TGTGCCAGCAGCCTCACAGGGAGGGCTAATGAAAAACTGTTTTTT,CASSLTGRANEKLFF,TRBJ1-4,15,TRBV7-6,few,NA